Sequencing of this T cell receptor beta chain was carried out in a study of blood T cell repertoires in COVID-19. Study overall: Donors in the United States, Italy and Spain gave samples during acute or convalescent COVID-19.

The CDR3 runs 15 residues. The ends were cut back, 3 bases at V and 1 base at J, with 11 bases in the middle. The germline gives CDR1 MDHEN, CDR2 SYDVKM. Assay used: immunoSEQ multiplex PCR; TCRdb lists only in-frame clones, some missing. This sample has around 200,000 clones, with about 88% found just once. Sequencing was performed on peripheral blood. The gene calls are TRBV28 and TRBJ2-3, with a possible D match to TRBD1 (6 bases). The receptor comes from a young man with active or convalescent COVID-19. For the CDR3, the DNA is TGTGCCAGCAGTTTTTGGCCAGGGGGCACAGATACGCAGTATTTT. As protein: CASSFWPGGTDTQYF.